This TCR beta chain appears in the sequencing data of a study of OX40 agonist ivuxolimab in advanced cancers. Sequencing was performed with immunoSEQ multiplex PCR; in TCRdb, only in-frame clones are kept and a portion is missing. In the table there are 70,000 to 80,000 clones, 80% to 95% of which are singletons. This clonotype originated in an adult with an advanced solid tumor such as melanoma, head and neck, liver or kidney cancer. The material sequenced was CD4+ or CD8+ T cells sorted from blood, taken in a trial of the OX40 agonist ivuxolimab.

Here the CDR3 reads CASSLAGWDTEAFF. The CDR3 DNA reads TGTGCCAGCAGCTTAGCAGGTTGGGACACTGAAGCTTTCTTT. This chain links TRBV7-9 with TRBJ1-1; no definite D call. Germline CDR1 reads SEHNR; CDR2 reads FQNEAQ (reference sequence). The CDR3 spans 14 residues. Trimming shortened V by 0 bases and J by 3 bases, and 8 bases separated the two germline ends.